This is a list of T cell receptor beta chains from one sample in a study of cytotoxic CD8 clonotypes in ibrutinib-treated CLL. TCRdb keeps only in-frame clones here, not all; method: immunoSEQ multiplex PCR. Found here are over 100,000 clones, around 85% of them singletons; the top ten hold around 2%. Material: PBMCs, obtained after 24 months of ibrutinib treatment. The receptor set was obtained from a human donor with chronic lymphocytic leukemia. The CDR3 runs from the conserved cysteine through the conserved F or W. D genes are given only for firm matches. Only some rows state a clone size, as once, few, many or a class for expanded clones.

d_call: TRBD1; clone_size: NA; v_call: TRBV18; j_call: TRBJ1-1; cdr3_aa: CASSQQGAEASTEAFF; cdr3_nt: TGTGCCAGCTCACAACAGGGGGCCGAAGCGAGCACTGAAGCTTTCTTT
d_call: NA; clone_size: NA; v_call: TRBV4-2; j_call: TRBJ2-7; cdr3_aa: CASSPSGTRTYEQYF; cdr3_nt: TGTGCCAGCAGTCCCTCTGGGACGCGGACCTACGAGCAGTACTTC
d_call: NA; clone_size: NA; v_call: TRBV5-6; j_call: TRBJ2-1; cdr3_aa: CASSLGPSSYNEQFF; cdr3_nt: TGTGCCAGCAGCTTGGGACCGAGCTCCTACAATGAGCAGTTCTTC
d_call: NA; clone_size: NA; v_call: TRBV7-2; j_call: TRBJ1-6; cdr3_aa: CASNPTPLSSYNSPLHF; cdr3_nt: TGTGCCAGCAACCCCACCCCCTTGAGCTCCTATAATTCACCCCTCCACTTT
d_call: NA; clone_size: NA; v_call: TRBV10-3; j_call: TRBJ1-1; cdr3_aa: CAISEAVTEAFF; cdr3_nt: TGTGCCATCAGTGAGGCGGTAACTGAAGCTTTCTTT
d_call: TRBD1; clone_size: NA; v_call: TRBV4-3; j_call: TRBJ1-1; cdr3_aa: CASSQGRFGTVF; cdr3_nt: TGCGCCAGCAGCCAAGGTCGCTTCGGGACAGTATTT
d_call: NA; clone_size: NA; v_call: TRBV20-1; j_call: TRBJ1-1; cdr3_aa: CSAARHAEAFF; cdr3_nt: TGCAGTGCCGCGAGGCACGCTGAAGCTTTCTTT
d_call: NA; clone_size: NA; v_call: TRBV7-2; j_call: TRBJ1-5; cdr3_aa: CASSLGGSGQPQHF; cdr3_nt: TGTGCCAGCAGCTTAGGAGGGAGTGGTCAGCCCCAGCATTTT
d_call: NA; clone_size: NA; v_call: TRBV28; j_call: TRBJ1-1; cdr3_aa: CASSPWGQGVGTEAFF; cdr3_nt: TGTGCCAGCAGCCCGTGGGGACAAGGAGTCGGTACTGAAGCTTTCTTT
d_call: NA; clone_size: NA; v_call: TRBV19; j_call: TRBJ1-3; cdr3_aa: CASSTAGGSGNTIYF; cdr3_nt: TGTGCCAGTAGTACGGCCGGAGGAAGTGGAAACACCATATATTTT
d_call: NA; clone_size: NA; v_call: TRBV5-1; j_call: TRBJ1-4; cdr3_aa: CASSASSGGEKLFF; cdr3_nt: TGCGCCAGCAGCGCCAGTTCGGGGGGTGAAAAACTGTTTTTT
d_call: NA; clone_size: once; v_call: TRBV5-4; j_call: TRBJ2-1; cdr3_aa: CASSLGGGNSYNEQFF; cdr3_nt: TGTGCCAGCAGCTTGGGAGGGGGGAACTCCTACAATGAGCAGTTCTTC
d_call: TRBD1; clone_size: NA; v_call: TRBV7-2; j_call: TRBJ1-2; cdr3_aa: CASRQATGGDGNGYTF; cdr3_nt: TGTGCCAGCAGACAAGCGACAGGGGGCGATGGAAACGGCTACACCTTC
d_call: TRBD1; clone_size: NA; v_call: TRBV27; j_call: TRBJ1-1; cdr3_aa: CASSSHSGQGARATEAFF; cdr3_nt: TGTGCCAGCAGTTCCCACTCCGGACAGGGGGCTAGGGCCACTGAAGCTTTCTTT
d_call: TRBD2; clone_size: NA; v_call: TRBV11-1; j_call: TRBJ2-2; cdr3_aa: CASSLDGLAGTGELFF; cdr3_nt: TGTGCCAGCAGCTTAGACGGACTAGCGGGGACCGGGGAGCTGTTTTTT
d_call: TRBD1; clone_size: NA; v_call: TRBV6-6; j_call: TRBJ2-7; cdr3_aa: CASSYLPTAGGYEQYF; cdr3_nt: TGTGCCAGCAGTTACCTCCCTACGGCAGGGGGATACGAGCAGTACTTC
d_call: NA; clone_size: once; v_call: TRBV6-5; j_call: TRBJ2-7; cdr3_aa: CASNSPSGSSYEQYF; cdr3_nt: TGTGCCAGCAATTCCCCCTCCGGAAGCTCCTACGAGCAGTACTTC
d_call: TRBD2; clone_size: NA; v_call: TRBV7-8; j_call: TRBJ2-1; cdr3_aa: CASRVSGSSYNEQFF; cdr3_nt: TGTGCCAGCAGAGTTAGCGGGAGCTCCTACAATGAGCAGTTCTTC
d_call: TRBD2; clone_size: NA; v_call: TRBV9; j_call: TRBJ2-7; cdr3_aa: CASSVVGTSGSNEQYF; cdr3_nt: TGTGCCAGCAGCGTAGTTGGGACTAGCGGGAGCAACGAGCAGTACTTC
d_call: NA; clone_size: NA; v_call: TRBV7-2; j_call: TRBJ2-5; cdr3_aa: CASSGGETQYF; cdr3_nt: TGTGCCAGCAGCGGTGGGGAGACCCAGTACTTC
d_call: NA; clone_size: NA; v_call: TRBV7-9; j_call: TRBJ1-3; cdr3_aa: CASSSSGGTIYF; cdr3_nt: TGTGCCAGCAGCTCCTCAGGAGGCACCATATATTTT
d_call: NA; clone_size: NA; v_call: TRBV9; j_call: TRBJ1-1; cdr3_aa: CASSAWGARGPEAFF; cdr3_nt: TGTGCCAGCAGCGCCTGGGGGGCGCGGGGGCCTGAAGCTTTCTTT
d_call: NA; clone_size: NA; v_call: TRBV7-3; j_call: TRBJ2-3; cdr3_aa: CASSRRDTLSDTQYF; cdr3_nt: TGTGCCAGCAGCCGCCGGGACACCTTGTCAGATACGCAGTATTTT
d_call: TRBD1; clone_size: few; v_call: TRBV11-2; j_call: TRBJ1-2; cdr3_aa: CASSRDRTGNYGYTF; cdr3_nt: TGTGCCAGCAGCCGCGATAGGACAGGGAACTATGGCTACACCTTC
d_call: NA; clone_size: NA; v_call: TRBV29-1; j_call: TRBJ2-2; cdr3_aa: CSVEGGGKSTGELFF; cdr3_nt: TGCAGCGTTGAAGGGGGTGGAAAATCGACCGGGGAGCTGTTTTTT
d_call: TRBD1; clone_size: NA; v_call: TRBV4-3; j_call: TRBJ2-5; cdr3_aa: CASSQATGFETQYF; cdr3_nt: TGCGCCAGCAGCCAGGCGACAGGGTTCGAGACCCAGTACTTC
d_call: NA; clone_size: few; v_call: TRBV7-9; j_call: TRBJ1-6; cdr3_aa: CASSLNARVNSPLHF; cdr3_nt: TGTGCCAGCAGCTTAAACGCCAGGGTTAATTCACCCCTCCACTTT
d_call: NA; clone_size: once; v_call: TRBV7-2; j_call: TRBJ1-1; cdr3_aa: CASSATVNTEAFF; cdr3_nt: TGTGCCAGCAGCGCCACGGTGAACACTGAAGCTTTCTTT
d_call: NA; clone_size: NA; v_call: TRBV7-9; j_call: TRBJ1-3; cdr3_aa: CASSLIGGNTIYF; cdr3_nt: TGTGCCAGCAGCTTAATCGGAGGAAACACCATATATTTT
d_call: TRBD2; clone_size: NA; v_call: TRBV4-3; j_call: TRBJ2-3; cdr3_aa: CASSQSGLGPGTSGRSTDTQYF; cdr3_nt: TGCGCCAGCAGCCAATCGGGGTTGGGGCCCGGGACTAGCGGGAGGAGCACAGATACGCAGTATTTT
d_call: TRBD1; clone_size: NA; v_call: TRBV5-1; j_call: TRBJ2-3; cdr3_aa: CASSLVGQGGGTDTQYF; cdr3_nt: TGCGCCAGCAGCTTGGTTGGACAGGGAGGAGGGACAGATACGCAGTATTTT
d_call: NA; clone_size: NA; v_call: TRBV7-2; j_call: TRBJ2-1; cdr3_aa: CASSLAGFEQFF; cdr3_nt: TGTGCCAGCAGCTTAGCAGGGTTTGAGCAGTTCTTC
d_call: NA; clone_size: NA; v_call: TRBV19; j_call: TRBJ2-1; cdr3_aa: CASSQPDVRYEQFF; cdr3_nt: TGTGCCAGTAGTCAACCCGACGTCAGATATGAGCAGTTCTTC
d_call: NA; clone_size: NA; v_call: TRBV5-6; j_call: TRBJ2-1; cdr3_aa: CASSFGGSNEQFF; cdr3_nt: TGTGCCAGCAGCTTTGGGGGGTCCAATGAGCAGTTCTTC
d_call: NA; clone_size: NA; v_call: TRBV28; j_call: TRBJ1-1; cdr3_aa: CASSLPQGRTEAFF; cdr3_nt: TGTGCCAGCAGTTTGCCGCAGGGAAGGACTGAAGCTTTCTTT
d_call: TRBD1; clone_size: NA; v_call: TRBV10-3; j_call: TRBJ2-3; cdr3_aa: CAIRDRGLVTDTQYF; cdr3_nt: TGTGCCATCAGGGACAGGGGGCTCGTCACAGATACGCAGTATTTT
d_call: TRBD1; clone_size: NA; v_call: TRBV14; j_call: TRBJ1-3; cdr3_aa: CASSQPTGQDEYSGNTIYF; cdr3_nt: TGTGCCAGCAGCCAACCGACCGGACAGGACGAATACTCTGGAAACACCATATATTTT
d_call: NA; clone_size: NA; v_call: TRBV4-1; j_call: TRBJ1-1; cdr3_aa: CASSQDAPLNTEAFF; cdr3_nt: TGCGCCAGCAGCCAAGATGCACCTTTGAACACTGAAGCTTTCTTT
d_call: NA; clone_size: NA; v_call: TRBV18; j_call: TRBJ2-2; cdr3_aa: CASSTGERRTGELFF; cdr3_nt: TGTGCCAGCTCGACCGGAGAGCGGCGCACCGGGGAGCTGTTTTTT
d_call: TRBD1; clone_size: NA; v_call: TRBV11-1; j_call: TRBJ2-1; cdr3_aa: CASAPGQGVTYNEQFF; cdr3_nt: TGTGCCAGCGCGCCGGGACAGGGAGTCACCTACAATGAGCAGTTCTTC
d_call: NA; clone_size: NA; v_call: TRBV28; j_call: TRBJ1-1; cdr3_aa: CASSWETGNPAEAFF; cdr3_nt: TGTGCCAGCAGTTGGGAAACAGGGAATCCCGCTGAAGCTTTCTTT
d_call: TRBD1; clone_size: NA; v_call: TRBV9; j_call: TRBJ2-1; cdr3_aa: CASSVSPQGAYNEQFF; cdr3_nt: TGTGCCAGCAGCGTAAGCCCGCAGGGGGCATATAATGAGCAGTTCTTC
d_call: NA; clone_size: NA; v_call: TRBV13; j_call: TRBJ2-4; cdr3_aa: CASSLDREAKNIQYF; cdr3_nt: TGTGCCAGCAGCTTAGACAGGGAGGCCAAAAACATTCAGTACTTC
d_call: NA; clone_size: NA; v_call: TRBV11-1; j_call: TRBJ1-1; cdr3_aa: CASSRGQGNTEAFF; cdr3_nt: TGTGCCAGCAGCCGAGGCCAGGGCAACACTGAAGCTTTCTTT
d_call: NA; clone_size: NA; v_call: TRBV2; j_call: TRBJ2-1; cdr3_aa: CASSEALRGGQFF; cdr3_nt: TGTGCCAGCAGTGAAGCGCTTCGGGGAGGTCAGTTCTTC